This note documents a single T cell receptor beta chain sequence. Its target is unknown. This sample was taken from a study of T cell responses to AZD1222 COVID-19 vaccine. Broader study findings: The donors showed a predominance of white British ancestry and of females, with possible underestimation of clonal diversity.

Profiled with immunoSEQ multiplex PCR; TCRdb holds only in-frame clones, not every one. The sample consists of over 15,000 clones, 89% of them appearing once. With 2 bases removed from V and 5 bases from J, the gap between germline ends came to 13 bases. Per the germline V gene, CDR1 is KGHSH and CDR2 is LQKENI. This CDR3 spans 15 amino acids. This TCR came from an adult who received the AZD1222 COVID-19 vaccine. This chain links TRBV18 with TRBJ2-1; D not resolved. The source material was peripheral blood, sampled 28 days after the second AZD1222 dose. The CDR3 here is CASSPGSGGDNEQFF. The CDR3 coding sequence is TGTGCCAGCTCACCAGGGTCGGGCGGAGACAATGAGCAGTTCTTC.